This T cell receptor (beta chain) comes out of a study of blood T cell repertoires in COVID-19. CDR3 length equals 16 residues. The germline CDR1 and CDR2 sequences are MGHRA and YSYEKL. The V end was cut by 0 bases, the J end by 3 bases, with 12 bases between. This table comes from immunoSEQ multiplex PCR, and its TCRdb copy is limited to in-frame clones, with some not included. The sample shows 150,000 to 250,000 clones, 70% to 85% of them seen only once. This clonotype was sampled from a human donor with acute or convalescent COVID-19. The donor label of this sample is uncertain. V usage is TRBV4-1 and J usage is TRBJ2-1, with D perhaps matching TRBD1 (5 bases). Sequencing was performed on peripheral blood. The CDR3 loop is CASSQDTQELYNEQFF. CDR3 DNA: TGCGCCAGCAGCCAAGATACACAGGAGCTCTACAATGAGCAGTTCTTC.